This TCR beta chain was obtained from a study of shared clonotypes between healthy human individuals. The protocol was immunoSEQ multiplex PCR, while the TCRdb copy is restricted to in-frame clones and leaves out a portion. The repertoire consists of 2 million to 2.5 million clones, with 80% to 95% occurring once and the leading ten covering about 0.36%. Per the germline V gene, CDR1 is LNHNV and CDR2 is YYDKDF (reference sequence). The CDR3 runs 15 residues. The V and J ends lost 3 bases and 3 bases respectively, with 12 bases between them. The sample was naive CD4+ T cells from PBMCs. Subset here: CD45RA+ positively selected. The source of this sequence is a man between 18 and 35 years old in good health. Some clones in this sample may be carry-over from other donors' samples. This chain connects TRBV15 to TRBJ2-1; the D call may be TRBD1 or TRBD2 (5 bases each). CDR3 in amino acids: CATSSGTPDYNEQFF. The CDR3 region has the DNA TGTGCCACCAGCAGCGGGACCCCCGACTACAATGAGCAGTTCTTC. The entire variable domain, with the rest obtained from reference TRBV15 and TRBJ2-1, is as follows: DAMVIQNPRYQVTQFGKPVTLSCSQTLNHNVMYWYQQKSSQAPKLLFHYYDKDFNNEADTPDNFQSRRPNTSFCFLDIRSPGLGDTAMYLCATSSGTPDYNEQFFGPGTRLTVL.